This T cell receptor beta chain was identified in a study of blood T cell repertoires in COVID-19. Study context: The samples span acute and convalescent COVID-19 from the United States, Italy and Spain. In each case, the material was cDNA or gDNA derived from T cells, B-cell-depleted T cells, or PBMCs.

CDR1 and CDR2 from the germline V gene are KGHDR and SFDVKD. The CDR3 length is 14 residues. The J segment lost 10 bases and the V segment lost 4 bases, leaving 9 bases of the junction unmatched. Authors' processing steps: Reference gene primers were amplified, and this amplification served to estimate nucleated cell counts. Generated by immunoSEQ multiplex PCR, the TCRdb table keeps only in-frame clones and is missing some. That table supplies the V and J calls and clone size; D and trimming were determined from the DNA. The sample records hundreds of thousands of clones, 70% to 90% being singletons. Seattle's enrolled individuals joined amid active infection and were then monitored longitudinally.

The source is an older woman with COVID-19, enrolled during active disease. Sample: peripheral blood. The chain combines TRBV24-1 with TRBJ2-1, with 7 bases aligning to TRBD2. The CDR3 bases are TGTGCCACCAGTGACCCTGGGACTACCTACGAGCAGTTCTTC. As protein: CATSDPGTTYEQFF.